A selection of T cell receptor beta chains follows, all from one sample in a study of a mutant IDH1 vaccine in newly diagnosed glioma. No antigens are known for them. The table came from immunoSEQ multiplex PCR; TCRdb's copy has only in-frame clones and leaves some out. Found here are some 48,000 clones, around 80% of them singletons; the top ten hold less than 15%. Specimen: PBMCs, collected from a glioma patient whose treatment included an IDH1 peptide vaccine. Receptor source: a man in his forties with glioma. The CDR3 runs from the conserved cysteine through the conserved F or W. Fields, in order: V gene, D gene, J gene, clone size, CDR3 DNA, CDR3 protein. D genes are given only for firm matches. Only some rows state a clone size, as once, few, many or a class for expanded clones.

TRBV7-9,NA,TRBJ1-5,NA,TGTGCCAGCAGCTTTTCAGACGGGTATAGCAATCAGCCCCAGCATTTT,CASSFSDGYSNQPQHF
TRBV5-4,TRBD1,TRBJ1-2,NA,TGTGCCAGCAGCCCTGGGACAGGGGGGGTCGGCTACACCTTC,CASSPGTGGVGYTF
TRBV9,NA,TRBJ2-2,NA,TGTGCCAGCAGCGTATATATGACCGGGGAGCTGTTTTTT,CASSVYMTGELFF
TRBV5-6,NA,TRBJ2-5,NA,TGTGCCAGCAGCCACGTGGGCGGGCCGGGAGAGACCCAGTACTTC,CASSHVGGPGETQYF
TRBV6-1,TRBD1,TRBJ1-1,NA,TGTGCCAGCAGTGACACCCACAGGGGTGGCACTGAAGCTTTCTTT,CASSDTHRGGTEAFF
TRBV11-2,NA,TRBJ1-5,NA,TGTGCCAGCAGCTTAGGACCGGGGCGCAATCAGCCCCAGCATTTT,CASSLGPGRNQPQHF
TRBV2,NA,TRBJ1-1,NA,TGTGCCAGCAGAGGCGAAAGGGATACTGAAGCTTTCTTT,CASRGERDTEAFF
TRBV19,TRBD2,TRBJ2-1,NA,TGTGCCACCAGGGAGACTAGCGGGATTTCCTACAATGAGCAGTTCTTC,CATRETSGISYNEQFF
TRBV19,NA,TRBJ2-2,NA,TGTGCCAGTAGTATTCTCGGGAGTACCGGGGAGCTGTTTTTT,CASSILGSTGELFF
TRBV5-1,TRBD1,TRBJ2-5,NA,TGCGCCAGCAGCCTAGGACAGGGGAGTTATCTAGAGACCCAGTACTTC,CASSLGQGSYLETQYF
TRBV10-1,NA,TRBJ1-2,few,TGCGCCAGCAGTGAGGCGGGGGCTTATGGCTACACCTTC,CASSEAGAYGYTF
TRBV4-1,NA,TRBJ2-2,NA,TGCGCCAGCAGCCAAGGACCTATTGGCGGGGAGCTGTTTTTT,CASSQGPIGGELFF
TRBV4-1,NA,TRBJ1-3,NA,TGCGCCAGCAGCCAAGTCTTAGGACAGCCCCATATCGGAAACACCATATATTTT,CASSQVLGQPHIGNTIYF
TRBV5-6,NA,TRBJ1-1,NA,TGTGCCAGCAGCTACAGGAAGAGGCCCATGAACACTGAAGCTTTCTTT,CASSYRKRPMNTEAFF
TRBV6-6,NA,TRBJ1-1,NA,TGTGCCAGCAGTGCCCCAGGGTCTGAAGCTTTCTTT,CASSAPGSEAFF
TRBV6-1,NA,TRBJ2-7,NA,TGTGCCAGCGGGCGGCCGGGGGCTCGGTTAAGAGAGCAGTACTTC,CASGRPGARLREQYF
TRBV18,NA,TRBJ2-2,NA,TGTGCCAGCTCAACAAACACCGGGGAGCTGTTTTTT,CASSTNTGELFF
TRBV5-8,TRBD1,TRBJ2-1,NA,TGTGCCAGCAGCTCGGGACAGGGGGCCTCCTACAATGAGCAGTTCTTC,CASSSGQGASYNEQFF
TRBV5-1,NA,TRBJ2-1,NA,TGCGCCAGCAGCGACTCGACTAGTTTCTCCTACAATGAGCAGTTCTTC,CASSDSTSFSYNEQFF
TRBV6-1,TRBD1,TRBJ1-2,few,TGTGCCAGCACCTTAGACAGGGGGGGAGGCTACACCTTC,CASTLDRGGGYTF
TRBV5-4,NA,TRBJ1-2,NA,TGTGCCAGCAGCTTGAGGTTCGGGCGGTGGGGCTATGGCTACACCTTC,CASSLRFGRWGYGYTF
TRBV6-5,NA,TRBJ2-1,NA,TGTGCCAGCAGTAACAGGGGACTATACAATGAGCAGTTCTTC,CASSNRGLYNEQFF
TRBV10-3,TRBD2,TRBJ2-1,NA,TGTGCCATCAGTGAGTCCGGGACTAGCAATGAGCAGTTCTTC,CAISESGTSNEQFF
TRBV5-4,NA,TRBJ2-1,NA,TGTGCCAGCAGCGGTATCGGGAGCAATGAGCAGTTCTTC,CASSGIGSNEQFF
TRBV13,NA,TRBJ2-1,NA,TGTGCCAGCAGCTTACGAGGGGTTAGCTCCTACAATGAGCAGTTCTTC,CASSLRGVSSYNEQFF
TRBV19,NA,TRBJ1-3,NA,TGTGCCAGTAGTAACCGTCGTGACTCTGGAAACACCATATATTTT,CASSNRRDSGNTIYF
TRBV27,TRBD1,TRBJ1-2,few,TGTGCCAGTCCGGGACAGGTAACCAATTTACTCTATTCTAACTATGGCTACACCTTC,CASPGQVTNLLYSNYGYTF
TRBV6-1,NA,TRBJ2-2,NA,TGTGCCAGCACCCGGCTCGTAATCACCGGGGAGCTGTTTTTT,CASTRLVITGELFF
TRBV7-9,NA,TRBJ1-3,few,TGTGCCAGCAGCTCCCAGGGGAGTGGAAACACCATATATTTT,CASSSQGSGNTIYF
TRBV5-4,NA,TRBJ1-2,NA,TGTGCCAGCAGCTTATTTGGGGGGTTAAACTATGGCTACACCTTC,CASSLFGGLNYGYTF
TRBV5-1,NA,TRBJ2-1,NA,TGCGCCAGCAGCCAGGACAGCCCTGCCTCCTACAATGAGCAGTTCTTC,CASSQDSPASYNEQFF
TRBV11-2,TRBD2,TRBJ2-7,NA,TGTGCCAGCAGCTTCGGGCGGGAGTATGTCGAGCAGTACTTC,CASSFGREYVEQYF